The 2 T cell receptor beta chains presented below share a single source sample, sequenced in a study of T cell responses to AZD1222 COVID-19 vaccine. Some clones are missing from TCRdb's copy, which holds only in-frame ones; the method was immunoSEQ multiplex PCR. The sample records 95,000 to 100,000 clones, around nine tenths being singletons. This sample comprised peripheral blood, obtained on day 0 of AZD1222 vaccination. Source of these receptors: an adult in good health.

J is TRBJ1-6 and V is TRBV7-9, with D possibly matching TRBD1 (5 bases). The CDR3 sequence is 16 residues long. The V end lost 1 base, the J end lost 8 bases, and 15 bases lay between the germline ends. Germline CDR1 and CDR2: SEHNR and FQNEAQ (reference sequence). CDR3 region: CASSLVVGGSYSPLHF. The CDR3 DNA sequence: TGTGCCAGCAGCTTAGTCGTGGGGGGGAGTTATTCACCCCTCCACTTT.

This clone has only a few counts. The rearrangement joins TRBV29-1 to TRBJ2-5, with D possibly being TRBD1 (6 bases). The CDR3 totals 12 residues. Germline-derived CDR1 and CDR2 are SQVTM and ANQGSEA. V lost 4 bases to trimming and J lost 3 bases, with 9 bases between them. CDR3 amino acids: CSVGDIEETQYF. The DNA for the CDR3 is TGCAGCGTTGGGGACATCGAAGAGACCCAGTACTTC.